The source of this T cell receptor beta chain is a study of CD4 and CD8 cells across lung adenocarcinoma regions. Localized lung adenocarcinoma, a non-small cell lung cancer, affected the donors. This clonotype was counted at least ten times. Using its own MiXCR run on the PCR reads, TCRdb lists one record per CDR3 protein. The sample lists about 12,000 distinct CDR3 sequences; roughly 50% were seen once. The CDR3 loop spans 15 amino acids. Germline values: CDR1 MGHRA, CDR2 YSYEKL. Trimming removed 1 base at V and 2 bases at J, with 10 bases between. The material sequenced was CD8+ T cells from the margin of a lung tumor. This TCR was recovered from a male donor with lung adenocarcinoma. The CD4 and CD8 labels of this study may be unreliable. The rearrangement joins TRBV4-1 to TRBJ2-3; D possibly corresponds to TRBD2 (5 bases). The CDR3 DNA reads TGCGCCAGCAGCCAAGGCTACGGGGACACAGATACGCAGTATTTT. This translates into CASSQGYGDTDTQYF.